This note documents a single TCR beta chain sequence. Its antigen is undetermined. This sample was included in a study of cytomegalovirus exposure and HLA in healthy donors. General study findings and limits: Later, an analysis showed that TCR beta chains associated with HLA were more clonally expanded than others that were equally common.

PCR primers comprised 60 Vbeta and 13 Jbeta primers. Profiling relied on immunoSEQ multiplex PCR, and the TCRdb table lists in-frame clones only, not all of them. The top ten clones hold about 2.4% of a sample with 170,000 or so clones, roughly 80% of them seen once. The sequenced sample was PBMCs. This sequence originates from a man aged 55 to 69 in good health and CMV-seronegative.

The CDR3 loop is CASRERNEKLFF. In DNA, the CDR3 is TGTGCCAGCCGAGAAAGAAATGAAAAACTGTTTTTT. The chain employs TRBV2 and TRBJ1-4; no firm D call. The V gene lost 8 bases and the J gene lost 5 bases, with 9 bases spanning the gap. There are 12 residues in the CDR3. Germline CDR1 reads SNHLY; CDR2 reads FYNNEI.